Described below is a single TCR beta chain sequence and its context. The CDR3 loop spans 15 amino acids. J was trimmed by 0 bases and V by 8 bases; bases with no gene match: 7. CDR1 and CDR2 from the germline V gene are MDHEN and SYDVKM. The record originates from a study of blood T cell repertoires in COVID-19. Study-wide background: Collection of acute and convalescent COVID-19 samples took place in the United States, Italy and Spain. T cells, B-cell-depleted T cells, or PBMCs supplied cDNA or gDNA.

Per the authors' pipeline: Reference gene primer amplification gave nucleated cell count estimates. Profiling relied on immunoSEQ multiplex PCR, and the TCRdb table lists in-frame clones only, not all of them. That table gives V, J and clone size, and the DNA gave D and trimming. In the table there are roughly 250,000 clones, approximately 80% of which are singletons. The sequencing sample was made of peripheral blood. This TCR derives from a woman aged 45-65 years with acute or convalescent COVID-19. The V gene is TRBV28, the J gene TRBJ1-5; 7 bases line up with TRBD1. The CDR3 loop is CASGLTGVSNQPQHF. CDR3 coding DNA: TGTGCCAGCGGACTTACAGGGGTTAGCAATCAGCCCCAGCATTTT.